The 32 T cell receptor beta chains given below trace back to one sample, sequenced in a study of T cell repertoires in cytomegalovirus infection. The antigens for these receptors are not known. TCRdb processed the reads anew with MiXCR; each CDR3 protein has one entry. The table has a few hundred thousand distinct CDR3 sequences, just under 40% seen once. Sequences were derived from cultured PBMCs, sampled from culture after CMV antigen stimulation. Receptors originate from a human donor in good health (CMV status not recorded). Some clones in this sample may be carry-over from other donors' samples.

Only a few counts were recorded for this clonotype. The gene calls are TRBV5-1 and TRBJ2-2; maybe TRBD1 (5 bases). This CDR3 is 15 amino acids long. Germline CDR1 is SGHRS and CDR2 is YFSETQ. V was clipped by 0 bases and J by 1 base, with 7 bases between them. The CDR3 nucleotides are TGCGCCAGCAGCTTGGGACAGCTGAACACCGGGGAGCTGTTTTTT. Amino acids: CASSLGQLNTGELFF.

Details on this clonotype: As the CDR3 is not closed by the conserved phenylalanine or tryptophan, this likely results from a read error. V usage is TRBV5-1 and J usage is TRBJ2-1, with 9 bases aligning to TRBD2. With V trimmed by 0 bases and J by 6 bases, 4 bases remained unmatched. This CDR3 spans 15 amino acids. Germline V lookup: CDR1 SGHRS, CDR2 YFSETQ. The CDR3 sequence is CASSLVRGGANEQFL. DNA for the CDR3: TGCGCCAGCAGCTTGGTGCGCGGGGGGGCCAATGAGCAGTTCTTA.

This clonotype turned up a few times. The rearrangement joins TRBV5-6 to TRBJ2-5, with D possibly being TRBD2 (5 bases). Germline loops: CDR1 SGHDT, CDR2 YYEEEE. The CDR3 extends over 16 amino acids. Trimming removed 0 bases at V and 5 bases at J, with 17 bases between. For the CDR3, the DNA is TGTGCCAGCAGCTTGGTGGGTTTCCACCGGAGGGAGACCCAGTACTTC. Translation: CASSLVGFHRRETQYF.

Notes on this clonotype: This CDR3 fails to terminate in the conserved phenylalanine or tryptophan, so it likely reflects a read error. CDR3: CASSSQGHQPQHL. The CDR3 nucleotides are TGTGCCAGCAGCTCACAGGGACATCAGCCCCAGCATTTG. This sequence joins TRBV7-2 and TRBJ1-5; possibly TRBD1 for D (6 bases). The germline V gene has CDR1 SGHTA and CDR2 FQGNSA. The CDR3 sequence is 13 residues long. V was pared by 4 bases and J by 5 bases, with 9 bases between.

The chain is built from TRBV7-2 and TRBJ2-1, with 7 bases identical to TRBD2. Looked up from germline, CDR1 is SGHTA and CDR2 is FQGNSA. V trimming: 7 bases; J trimming: 7 bases; junction bases outside the gene matches: 13. The CDR3 is 15 amino acids. Written as DNA, the CDR3 is TGTGCCAGCACCCCCTGGGCTAGCGGAGTGAATGAGCAGTTCTTC. Translated, it gives CASTPWASGVNEQFF.

This chain links TRBV20-1 with TRBJ2-1, with TRBD1 as a possible D gene (6 bases). V lost 1 base and J 9 bases, leaving 19 bases between the germline ends. This CDR3 is 15 amino acids long. Germline CDR1 reads DFQATT; CDR2 reads SNEGSKA (reference sequence). This CDR3 is CSARVGARGLIEQFF. CDR3 DNA sequence: TGCAGTGCTAGAGTGGGGGCTAGGGGCCTCATTGAGCAGTTCTTC.

The chain has TRBV7-6 and TRBJ2-2; no firm D call. The germline V gene encodes CDR1 SGHVS and CDR2 FNYEAQ. The CDR3 is made up of 14 amino acids. V was trimmed by 5 bases and J by 4 bases, leaving 11 bases between them. CDR3 coding DNA: TGTGCCAGCAGCCGGCAGGAGCTCACCGGGGAGCTGTTTTTT. Translated, it gives CASSRQELTGELFF.

The V gene is TRBV7-2, the J gene TRBJ2-1; D unclear. CDR1 and CDR2 (germline): SGHTA, FQGNSA. This CDR3 is 14 amino acids long. V lost 3 bases, J lost 5 bases, and 11 bases lay in between. The CDR3 region is CASSLLVYDNEQFF. CDR3 nucleotides: TGTGCCAGCAGCTTGCTCGTTTACGACAATGAGCAGTTCTTC.

This rearrangement joins TRBV5-4 to TRBJ2-1, with 7 bases fitting TRBD2. The V gene's germline CDR1 is SGHNT and CDR2 YYREEE (reference sequence). Germline trimming cut 1 base from V and 7 bases from J; bases unmatched to any gene: 8. This CDR3 spans 15 amino acids. The CDR3 DNA reads as TGTGCCAGCAGCTTGATGGCGGGAGTGGGAAATGAGCAGTTCTTC. The encoded protein is CASSLMAGVGNEQFF.

This chain joins TRBV7-9 and TRBJ1-5; D perhaps matches TRBD1 (5 bases). The V and J ends lost 4 bases and 1 base respectively, with 8 bases between them. CDR3 length: 14 amino acids. Germline values: CDR1 SEHNR, CDR2 FQNEAQ (reference sequence). CDR3 coding DNA: TGTGCCAGCAGCTCGGCAGGGAGCAATCAGCCCCAGCATTTT. Its protein product is CASSSAGSNQPQHF.

The gene calls are TRBV28 and TRBJ1-5; D might be TRBD1 (5 bases). The CDR3 loop spans 14 amino acids. Trimming left V 6 bases short and J 2 bases short, with 11 bases between. Germline-derived CDR1 and CDR2 are MDHEN and SYDVKM. For the CDR3, the DNA is TGTGCCAGCAGCTCAGGGTTCGGCAATCAGCCCCAGCATTTT. As protein: CASSSGFGNQPQHF.

This clonotype appeared once. The rearrangement uses TRBV29-1 and TRBJ2-5; 9 bases fit TRBD2. The CDR3 runs to 14 residues. CDR1 SQVTM and CDR2 ANQGSEA come from the germline V gene. Germline trimming cut 7 bases from V and 5 bases from J; bases unmatched to any gene: 11. This CDR3 is CSASPTSGRETQYF. Written as DNA, the CDR3 is TGCAGCGCCTCTCCGACTAGCGGAAGGGAGACCCAGTACTTC. The full variable domain, with the rest looked up from reference TRBV29-1 and TRBJ2-5, is SAVISQKPSRDICQRGTSLTIQCQVDSQVTMMFWYRQQPGQSLTLIATANQGSEATYESGFVIDKFPISRPNLTFSTLTVSNMSPEDSSIYLCSASPTSGRETQYFGPGTRLLVL.

CDR3 loop: CASSQDRLVSPDTQYF. In DNA, the CDR3 is TGCGCCAGCAGCCAAGATCGGCTAGTCTCCCCAGATACGCAGTATTTT. The rearrangement links TRBV4-3 to TRBJ2-3; D not resolved. Trimming stripped 0 bases from V and 4 bases from J, with 14 bases between. CDR1 and CDR2 (germline): LGHNA, YSLEER. This CDR3 is 16 amino acids long.

The rearrangement uses TRBV7-2 and TRBJ2-7, with no clear D. The CDR3 is made up of 14 amino acids. The germline CDR1 and CDR2 sequences are SGHTA and FQGNSA. V was clipped by 8 bases and J by 0 bases, with 14 bases between them. In nucleotides, the CDR3 is TGTGCCAGCGCGAAAGGCAGGAGCTCCTACGAGCAGTACTTC. Protein: CASAKGRSSYEQYF.

The chain couples TRBV5-4 to TRBJ2-3; TRBD2 aligns across 7 bases. Germline V gives CDR1 SGHNT, CDR2 YYREEE (reference sequence). The CDR3 is made up of 15 amino acids. The V gene end was trimmed by 6 bases and the J gene end by 2 bases; junction bases not matched to a gene: 9. In nucleotides, the CDR3 is TGTGCCAGCAACCCGGGAGGAGTAGACACAGATACGCAGTATTTT. Translating it yields CASNPGGVDTDTQYF.

In its sample, this clonotype was seen a few times. The rearrangement uses TRBV6-1 and TRBJ1-2; 8 nucleotides line up with TRBD1. The junction had 13 bases not matched to a gene; V was cut back by 5 bases and J by 8 bases. The CDR3 runs to 15 residues. Germline-derived CDR1 and CDR2 are MNHNS and SASEGT. The CDR3 loop reads CASSPSLDRVYGYTF. Here the CDR3 DNA reads TGTGCCAGCAGTCCTAGCCTGGACAGGGTGTACGGCTACACCTTC.

The rearrangement links TRBV19 to TRBJ1-3; D call uncertain. The ends were cut back, 2 bases at V and 0 bases at J, with 11 bases in the middle. Germline V gives CDR1 LNHDA, CDR2 SQIVND (reference sequence). CDR3 length equals 16 residues. The CDR3 DNA is TGTGCCAGTAGTATATCTTGGCTCTTCTCTGGAAACACCATATATTTT. Its protein is CASSISWLFSGNTIYF.

This chain links TRBV2 with TRBJ2-5; TRBD2 matches at 8 bases. From germline, CDR1 is SNHLY and CDR2 FYNNEI. V lost 7 bases, J lost 2 bases, and 6 bases stayed unmatched. The CDR3 is made up of 14 amino acids. For the CDR3, the DNA is TGTGCCAGCACTCCCCTAGCGGGTCAAGAGACCCAGTACTTC. As protein: CASTPLAGQETQYF.

This clonotype occurred a few times. The chain joins TRBV7-2 to TRBJ2-7; D might be TRBD2 (5 bases). The CDR3 contains 13 residues. V lost 3 bases and J 3 bases, leaving 9 bases between the germline ends. CDR1 is SGHTA, CDR2 FQGNSA, per germline. CDR3 sequence: CASSFRGDYEQYF. For the CDR3, the DNA is TGTGCCAGCAGCTTTCGGGGAGACTACGAGCAGTACTTC.

This clonotype turned up a few times. The rearrangement joins TRBV7-2 to TRBJ2-7, with TRBD1 identical over 9 bases. Trimming removed 5 bases from V and 6 bases from J; junction bases left unmatched: 8. The germline CDR1 and CDR2 sequences are SGHTA and FQGNSA. The CDR3 covers 14 residues. The CDR3 region is CASSRDRASGEQYF. The CDR3 nucleotides read TGTGCCAGCAGCCGGGACAGGGCGTCGGGCGAGCAGTACTTC.

There are a few counts of this clonotype. The junction and the germline gene differ at one end; a read error may be behind it. CDR3 region: CASTERMSGGNNEQFF. The CDR3 DNA sequence: TGTGCCAGCACTGAACGAATGAGCGGGGGAAACAATGAGCAGTTCTTC. The rearrangement uses TRBV6-1 and TRBJ2-1, with 8 nucleotides matching TRBD2. The CDR3 spans 16 residues. CDR1 and CDR2 from the germline V gene are MNHNS and SASEGT.

This clonotype was seen a few times. The chain couples TRBV5-1 to TRBJ2-1; 15 bases are a match to TRBD2. The length of the CDR3 is 16 residues. V gave up 4 bases and J gave up 8 bases; unmatched junction bases: 7. Germline V gene sequence: CDR1 SGHRS, CDR2 YFSETQ. CDR3 in DNA: TGCGCCAGCAGCCGGGGACTAGCGGGAGGAATAGATGAGCAGTTCTTC. Translation gives CASSRGLAGGIDEQFF.

This chain joins TRBV19 and TRBJ1-5; weak D call: TRBD1 (6 bases). The V gene lost 3 bases and the J gene lost 7 bases, with 10 bases spanning the gap. This CDR3 spans 13 amino acids. Germline V CDR1 and CDR2: LNHDA, SQIVND (reference sequence). CDR3 nucleotide sequence: TGTGCCAGTAGTATTCCGGGGGCCCAGCCCCAGCATTTT. Its translation is CASSIPGAQPQHF.

V and J are TRBV5-4 and TRBJ1-4; D may be TRBD1 (6 bases). The V gene lost 4 bases and the J gene lost 0 bases, with 13 bases spanning the gap. Germline loops: CDR1 SGHNT, CDR2 YYREEE (reference sequence). The length of the CDR3 is 16 residues. The CDR3 is CASSIGQPSTNEKLFF. The CDR3, as DNA: TGTGCCAGCAGCATCGGACAGCCATCAACTAATGAAAAACTGTTTTTT.

The chain uses TRBV2 and TRBJ1-5; TRBD1 aligns across 8 bases. The germline CDR1 and CDR2 sequences are SNHLY and FYNNEI. J lost 7 bases, V lost 6 bases, and 2 bases had no gene match. This CDR3 is built from 12 residues. CDR3 sequence (DNA): TGTGCCAGCAGGGGGACAGGACAGCCCCAGCATTTT. It codes for CASRGTGQPQHF.

In its sample, this clonotype was seen a few times. The rearrangement joins TRBV4-1 to TRBJ2-4, with D hard to call. Trimming left V 1 base short and J 8 bases short, with 6 bases between. Germline lookup yields CDR1 MGHRA and CDR2 YSYEKL. There are 12 residues in the CDR3. CDR3 nucleotides: TGCGCCAGCAGCCAAGCAGGAGACATTCAGTACTTC. Translation: CASSQAGDIQYF.

This clonotype was counted a single time. The CDR3 spells CSASVGFSEDTQYF. DNA for the CDR3: TGCAGTGCTAGTGTAGGTTTTTCAGAAGATACGCAGTATTTT. The chain combines TRBV20-1 with TRBJ2-3; D remains unclear. This CDR3 region has 14 residues. V lost 3 bases and J lost 5, with 15 bases in between. Germline CDR1 is DFQATT and CDR2 is SNEGSKA (reference sequence).

The genes are TRBV20-1 and TRBJ2-3; D uncertain. CDR1 is DFQATT, CDR2 SNEGSKA, per germline (reference sequence). V lost 4 bases and J lost 2, with 16 bases in between. CDR3 size: 15 residues. In nucleotides, the CDR3 is TGCAGTGCTATGAAGGATCTAGTGAACACAGATACGCAGTATTTT. Encoded protein: CSAMKDLVNTDTQYF.

This clonotype was observed a handful of times. V and J are TRBV6-2 or TRBV6-3 and TRBJ1-5; possibly TRBD1 for D (5 bases). The length of the CDR3 is 14 residues. V shed 7 bases and J shed 4 bases, with 14 bases lying between them. Germline CDR1 and CDR2: MNHEY and SVGEGT. The DNA for the CDR3 is TGTGCCAGCAACCAGGGTTTGTGGAATCAGCCCCAGCATTTT. This sequence encodes CASNQGLWNQPQHF.

The V call is TRBV19, the J call TRBJ1-5; no clear D. The CDR3 is made up of 12 amino acids. Deletions cut 3 bases from V and 9 bases from J, with 9 bases between. In germline, CDR1 is LNHDA, CDR2 SQIVND (reference sequence). CDR3 coding DNA: TGTGCCAGTAGTATTGTGGGAATGCCCCAGCATTTT. This codes for CASSIVGMPQHF.

The V gene is TRBV5-4, the J gene TRBJ1-3; D is possibly TRBD1 (5 bases). The CDR3 is 15 residues long. Germline values: CDR1 SGHNT, CDR2 YYREEE (reference sequence). Trimming pared 0 bases from V and 7 bases from J, leaving 14 bases between. This CDR3 reads CASSLDAGSHNTIYF. The CDR3 DNA sequence: TGTGCCAGCAGCTTGGATGCAGGGTCCCATAACACCATATATTTT.

This rearrangement joins TRBV7-2 to TRBJ2-3; D is unresolved. This CDR3 comprises 14 residues. Trimming shortened V by 2 bases and J by 8 bases, and 14 bases separated the two germline ends. CDR1 SGHTA and CDR2 FQGNSA come from the germline V gene. The CDR3 loop is CASSLNGKMGTQYF. DNA of the CDR3: TGTGCCAGCAGCTTAAATGGGAAAATGGGTACGCAGTATTTT.